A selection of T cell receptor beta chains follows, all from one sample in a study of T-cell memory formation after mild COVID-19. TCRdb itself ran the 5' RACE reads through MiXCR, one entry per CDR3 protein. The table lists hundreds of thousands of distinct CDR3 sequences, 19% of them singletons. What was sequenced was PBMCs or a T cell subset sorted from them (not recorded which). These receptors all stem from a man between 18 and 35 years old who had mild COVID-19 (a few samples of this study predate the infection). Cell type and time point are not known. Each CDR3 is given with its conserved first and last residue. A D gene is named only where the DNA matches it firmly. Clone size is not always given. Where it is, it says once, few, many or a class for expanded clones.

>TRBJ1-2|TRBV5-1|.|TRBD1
CASSFVTGEGENGYTF
TGCGCCAGCAGCTTCGTAACAGGGGAAGGGGAGAATGGCTACACCTTC
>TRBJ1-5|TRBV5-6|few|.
CASSRGTQNRGNQPQHF
TGTGCCAGCAGCCGCGGGACCCAAAACCGGGGCAATCAGCCCCAGCATTTT
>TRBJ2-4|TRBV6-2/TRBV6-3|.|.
CASSHPVGTPTQYF
TGTGCCAGCAGTCACCCCGTTGGGACTCCCACGCAGTACTTC
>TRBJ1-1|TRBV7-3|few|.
CASSLTSNTEAFF
TGTGCCAGCAGCTTAACTTCGAACACTGAAGCTTTCTTT
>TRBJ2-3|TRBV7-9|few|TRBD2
CASSWSGGTDTQYF
TGTGCCAGCAGCTGGAGCGGGGGGACAGATACGCAGTATTTT
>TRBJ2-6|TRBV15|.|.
CATSSLGNGANVLTF
TGTGCCACCAGCTCCCTGGGGAACGGGGCCAACGTCCTGACTTTC
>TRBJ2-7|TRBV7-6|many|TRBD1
CASSLEQGVRYEQYF
TGTGCCAGCAGCTTAGAGCAGGGGGTGAGGTACGAGCAGTACTTC
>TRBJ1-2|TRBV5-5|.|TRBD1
CASSLLGQGAFGYTF
TGTGCCAGCAGCTTGTTGGGCCAGGGGGCTTTTGGCTACACCTTC
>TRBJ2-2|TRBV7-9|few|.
CASSPSGAGELFF
TGTGCCAGCAGCCCGTCTGGGGCCGGGGAGCTGTTTTTT
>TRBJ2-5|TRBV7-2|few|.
CASSFVGTETQYF
TGTGCCAGCAGCTTTGTCGGGACCGAGACCCAGTACTTC
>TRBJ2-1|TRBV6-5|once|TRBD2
CASSDPRGGLNEQFF
TGTGCCAGCAGTGACCCTCGGGGGGGCCTGAATGAGCAGTTCTTC
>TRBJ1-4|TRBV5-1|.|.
CASSHTEAGEKLFF
TGCGCCAGCAGCCATACCGAAGCGGGTGAAAAACTGTTTTTT
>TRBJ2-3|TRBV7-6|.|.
CASSDPASGTDTQYF
TGTGCCAGCAGCGATCCGGCTAGCGGCACAGATACGCAGTATTTT
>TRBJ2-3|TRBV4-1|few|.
CASSGMRGEDTQYF
TGCGCCAGCAGCGGCATGAGAGGTGAAGATACGCAGTATTTT
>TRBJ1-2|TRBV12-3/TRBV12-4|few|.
CASSRPGGGGYTF
TGTGCCAGCAGTCGCCCCGGGGGAGGCGGCTACACCTTC
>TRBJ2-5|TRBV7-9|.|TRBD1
CASSPPDRGETQYF
TGTGCCAGCAGCCCCCCGGACAGGGGTGAGACCCAGTACTTC
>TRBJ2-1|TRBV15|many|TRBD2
CATSRGLAGVTPNRYNEQFF
TGTGCCACCAGCAGAGGACTAGCGGGGGTGACCCCCAACCGTTACAATGAGCAGTTCTTC
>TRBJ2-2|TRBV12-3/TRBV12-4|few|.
CASINSGGTGELFF
TGTGCCAGCATTAATAGTGGAGGCACCGGGGAGCTGTTTTTT
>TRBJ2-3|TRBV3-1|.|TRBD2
CASSQDLLAGDTQYF
TGTGCCAGCAGCCAAGATCTACTAGCGGGAGATACGCAGTATTTT
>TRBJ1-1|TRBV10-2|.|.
CASRDPGPPSEAFF
TGCGCCAGCAGGGATCCGGGACCGCCTTCTGAAGCTTTCTTT